Each of the 31 T cell receptor beta chains below was sequenced from the same sample in a study of radiation and T cells in renal cell carcinoma. Sequencing was performed with immunoSEQ multiplex PCR; in TCRdb, only in-frame clones are kept and a portion is missing. The sample contains 45,000 to 65,000 clones, over 70% of which appear only once. Time point given: baseline pretreatment blood. This sample's treatment: 15 Gy SBRT to primary tumor, nephrectomy 4 weeks later. The source material was blood, sampled from a patient whose treatment included radiotherapy and nephrectomy. The source is a man in his 60s with renal cell carcinoma.

The chain combines TRBV5-1 with TRBJ1-2; D might be TRBD1 (6 bases). CDR3 size: 14 residues. Per the germline V gene, CDR1 is SGHRS and CDR2 is YFSETQ. V was trimmed by 2 bases and J by 0 bases, leaving 8 bases between them. The CDR3 reads CASSFRGSNYGYTF. The CDR3 DNA is TGCGCCAGCAGCTTCAGGGGCTCTAACTATGGCTACACCTTC.

This rearrangement joins TRBV20-1 to TRBJ2-3; tentative D call: TRBD2 (5 bases). Trimming took 6 bases from V and 4 from J, leaving 8 bases between them. Germline values: CDR1 DFQATT, CDR2 SNEGSKA (reference sequence). CDR3 size: 11 residues. CDR3 in amino acids: CSAPGSDTQYF. The CDR3 region has the DNA TGCAGTGCCCCGGGGTCAGATACGCAGTATTTT.

The chain is built from TRBV10-3 and TRBJ2-1, with a tentative D call TRBD1 (5 bases). This CDR3 is 16 amino acids long. CDR1 and CDR2 from the germline V gene are ENHRY and SYGVKD. Deletions cut 0 bases from V and 8 bases from J, with 17 bases between. DNA of the CDR3: TGTGCCATCAGTGAGTCAAACACCTACATAGGGGATGAGCAGTTCTTC. Protein sequence: CAISESNTYIGDEQFF.

CDR3 region: CASSKGYREGLDEQYV. The CDR3 DNA follows: TGTGCCAGCAGCAAAGGATACCGGGAGGGCCTTGACGAGCAGTACGTC. The chain joins TRBV21-1 to TRBJ2-7; the D segment call TRBD2 is taken from the table without a DNA check. TRBV21-1 is given as a pseudogene. The CDR3 runs to 16 residues.

The chain has TRBV30 and TRBJ1-2; no definite D call. Germline CDR1 reads GTSNPN; CDR2 reads SVGIG (reference sequence). Between the trimmed V and J ends, which lost 4 bases and 0 bases, there was a span of 18 bases. The length of the CDR3 is 16 residues. This CDR3 reads CAWTIRSGWANYGYTF. CDR3 nucleotides: TGTGCCTGGACGATCCGATCGGGGTGGGCTAACTATGGCTACACCTTC.

The chain joins TRBV10-2 to TRBJ2-2; the D is unclear. There are 15 residues in the CDR3. Germline CDR1 and CDR2: WSHSY and SAAADI. Trimming cost V 1 base and J 7 bases, with 13 bases left between them. In nucleotides, the CDR3 is TGCGCCAGCAGTGAGTTCTCCCCAGAGGACGGGGAGCTGTTTTTT. Its protein is CASSEFSPEDGELFF.

This chain joins TRBV19 and TRBJ1-2; D not certain. The V gene lost 7 bases and the J gene lost 2 bases, with 2 bases spanning the gap. The CDR3 is made up of 10 amino acids. Germline V gene lookup returns CDR1 LNHDA and CDR2 SQIVND (reference sequence). The CDR3 region is CASKNYGYTF. The CDR3, as DNA: TGTGCCAGTAAGAACTATGGCTACACCTTC.

The gene calls are TRBV7-2 and TRBJ1-2, with 8 nucleotides matching TRBD1. J was trimmed by 2 bases and V by 5 bases; bases with no gene match: 10. The CDR3 extends over 16 amino acids. Germline V gene lookup returns CDR1 SGHTA and CDR2 FQGNSA. CDR3 coding DNA: TGTGCCAGCAGCCCCCAGTTGGGGACAGGAAACTATGGCTACACCTTC. Translated: CASSPQLGTGNYGYTF.

V gene TRBV7-6 combines with J gene TRBJ2-3; 8 bases are a match to TRBD1. V was clipped by 3 bases and J by 4 bases; unmatched bases: 18. CDR3 length equals 19 residues. The V gene's germline CDR1 is SGHVS and CDR2 FNYEAQ. Here the CDR3 reads CASSFLRQGILGGADTQYF. Here the CDR3 DNA reads TGTGCCAGCAGCTTTTTGAGACAGGGGATTTTAGGAGGGGCAGATACGCAGTATTTT.

The chain is built from TRBV30 and TRBJ1-4; D gene ambiguous. The CDR3 has 15 amino acids. Trimming removed 3 bases from V and 7 bases from J, with 18 bases in between. Germline V gene sequence: CDR1 GTSNPN, CDR2 SVGIG (reference sequence). The CDR3 bases are TGTGCCTGGAGCGACTCGACAAGACCCTTTGAAAAACTGTTTTTT. Protein sequence: CAWSDSTRPFEKLFF.

The genes are TRBV6-5 and TRBJ2-1, with 7 bases lining up with TRBD2. Trimming cost V 5 bases and J 7 bases; bases outside gene matches: 8. Germline loops: CDR1 MNHEY, CDR2 SVGAGI. The CDR3 runs to 14 residues. The CDR3 coding sequence is TGTGCCAGCAGTCCTGTCTGGGGGGGGAATGAGCAGTTCTTC. Protein product: CASSPVWGGNEQFF.

V usage is TRBV5-6 and J usage is TRBJ2-5; D might be TRBD2 (5 bases). The germline V gene has CDR1 SGHDT and CDR2 YYEEEE. The CDR3 runs to 15 residues. V was trimmed by 2 bases and J by 5 bases, leaving 16 bases between them. The CDR3 DNA follows: TGTGCCAGCAGCTTAAAAACCGGGGTGAGGGAGACCCAGTACTTC. This encodes CASSLKTGVRETQYF. Variable domain in full (rest from reference TRBV5-6 and TRBJ2-5): DAGVTQSPTHLIKTRGQQVTLRCSPKSGHDTVSWYQQALGQGPQFIFQYYEEEERQRGNFPDRFSGHQFPNYSSELNVNALLLGDSALYLCASSLKTGVRETQYFGPGTRLLVL.

The genes are TRBV19 and TRBJ1-3; tentative D call: TRBD1 (6 bases). Germline V gene sequence: CDR1 LNHDA, CDR2 SQIVND (reference sequence). Between the trimmed V and J ends, which lost 4 bases and 0 bases, there was a span of 22 bases. This CDR3 spans 19 amino acids. DNA for the CDR3: TGTGCCAGTAGTAGTAGAACATCCCTCGGCAGGGGCTCTGGAAACACCATATATTTT. Encoded protein: CASSSRTSLGRGSGNTIYF.

The chain joins TRBV6-1 to TRBJ2-3, with 9 bases matching TRBD2. The CDR3 runs 15 residues. The V segment lost 6 bases and the J segment 3 bases; nucleotides outside the gene matches: 7. Germline CDR1 is MNHNS and CDR2 is SASEGT. The CDR3 DNA reads as TGTGCCAGCAGCAACCAGCGGGGGGTAACAGATACGCAGTATTTT. Amino acid sequence: CASSNQRGVTDTQYF.

Regarding this clone: One end of the junction fails to match germline, which may point to a read error. The chain employs TRBV11-3 and TRBJ1-4, with D hard to call. The CDR3 has 13 residues. In germline, CDR1 is SGHNT, CDR2 YENEEA. The CDR3 DNA reads as TGTGCCACCAGCGGTGCAACTAATGAAAAACTGTTTTTT. Protein product: CATSGATNEKLFF.

This chain uses TRBV18 with TRBJ2-5; D tentatively reads TRBD1 or TRBD2 (5 bases each). CDR1 is KGHSH, CDR2 LQKENI, per germline. V was cut by 2 bases and J by 5 bases, with 15 bases left in between. This CDR3 has 15 amino acids. The CDR3 bases are TGTGCCAGCTCACCAGAAGCCGGGGCCGAGGAGACCCAGTACTTC. Protein: CASSPEAGAEETQYF.

V and J are TRBV5-1 and TRBJ2-7, with no clear D. The V gene's germline CDR1 is SGHRS and CDR2 YFSETQ. This CDR3 is built from 15 residues. Trimming pared 0 bases from V and 2 bases from J, leaving 12 bases between. For the CDR3, the DNA is TGCGCCAGCAGCTTGGGAGTCCAGTTAACCTACGAGCAGTACTTC. Residues: CASSLGVQLTYEQYF. The full variable domain, rest sourced from reference TRBV5-1 and TRBJ2-7, is KAGVTQTPRYLIKTRGQQVTLSCSPISGHRSVSWYQQTPGQGLQFLFEYFSETQRNKGNFPGRFSGRQFSNSRSEMNVSTLELGDSALYLCASSLGVQLTYEQYFGPGTRLTVT.

This sequence joins TRBV7-2 and TRBJ2-5; TRBD1 is a possible D gene (6 bases). The CDR3 extends over 13 amino acids. Germline-derived CDR1 and CDR2 are SGHTA and FQGNSA. The V gene lost 6 bases and the J gene lost 5 bases, with 13 bases spanning the gap. Here the CDR3 DNA reads TGTGCCAGCAGATACGACAGGCAGGAGACCCAGTACTTC. It yields the protein CASRYDRQETQYF.

This clone occurred a few times. The rearrangement joins TRBV19 to TRBJ1-1; D call uncertain. In germline, CDR1 is LNHDA, CDR2 SQIVND (reference sequence). This CDR3 spans 14 amino acids. V dropped 7 bases and J dropped 1 base, with 13 bases sitting between them. CDR3 amino acids: CASKLGLGNTEAFF. The CDR3 DNA follows: TGTGCCAGTAAACTGGGCCTGGGGAACACTGAAGCTTTCTTT.

The chain combines TRBV6-6 with TRBJ2-1, with TRBD2 identical over 13 bases. The CDR3 has 16 residues. The germline V gene encodes CDR1 MNHNY and CDR2 SVGAGI (reference sequence). V shed 6 bases, J shed 4 bases, and the junction held 6 bases outside the gene matches. The CDR3 DNA is TGTGCCAGCAGGGCGGGGACTAGCGGGAAATACAATGAGCAGTTCTTC. Encoded protein: CASRAGTSGKYNEQFF.

This clone has a handful of counts. The gene calls are TRBV5-1 and TRBJ1-1, with D unclear. Germline V gives CDR1 SGHRS, CDR2 YFSETQ. The CDR3 covers 15 residues. V lost 4 bases, J lost 1 base, and 14 bases lay in between. The CDR3, as DNA: TGCGCCAGCAGCCCCATGAGAACTGAGAACACTGAAGCTTTCTTT. Translated: CASSPMRTENTEAFF.

The rearrangement uses TRBV30 and TRBJ1-1, with 7 bases aligning to TRBD1. V was pared by 1 base and J by 6 bases, with 5 bases of the junction left unmatched. The CDR3 spans 13 residues. Germline V CDR1 and CDR2: GTSNPN, SVGIG (reference sequence). The CDR3 region is CAWSATGVPEAFF. The CDR3 DNA reads TGTGCCTGGAGTGCTACAGGGGTCCCTGAAGCTTTCTTT.

The V call is TRBV11-2, the J call TRBJ1-3; D call uncertain. V was cut by 6 bases and J by 2 bases, with 14 bases left in between. The CDR3 totals 15 residues. Germline assignment: CDR1 SGHAT and CDR2 FQNNGV. The CDR3 DNA reads TGTGCCAGCAGTCGAGGGCGCACGCCTGGAAACACCATATATTTT. Translating it yields CASSRGRTPGNTIYF.

The chain employs TRBV7-6 and TRBJ1-5; no clear D gene. Trimming removed 2 bases at V and 3 bases at J, with 5 bases between. This CDR3 has 13 residues. Germline values: CDR1 SGHVS, CDR2 FNYEAQ. The CDR3 region is CASSLSINQPQHF. CDR3 DNA sequence: TGTGCCAGCAGCTTATCCATCAATCAGCCCCAGCATTTT.

The rearrangement joins TRBV6-4 to TRBJ2-1, with TRBD2 identical over 15 bases. The CDR3 is made up of 16 amino acids. The J segment lost 7 bases and the V segment lost 2 bases, leaving 3 bases of the junction unmatched. CDR1 is MRHNA and CDR2 is SNTAGT in the germline V gene. CDR3 coding DNA: TGTGCCAGCAGTGACCCCGGGACTAGCGGGAGGAATGAGCAGTTCTTC. Its translation: CASSDPGTSGRNEQFF.

The gene calls are TRBV7-3 and TRBJ1-3, with 8 nucleotides matching TRBD1. Trimming at V came to 5 bases and at J to 0 bases, leaving 3 bases not matched to a gene. From germline, CDR1 is SGHTA and CDR2 FQGTGA. This CDR3 has 15 amino acids. In DNA, the CDR3 is TGTGCCAGCAGCGATGGGACAGGCTCTGGAAACACCATATATTTT. Translated: CASSDGTGSGNTIYF.

The chain is built from TRBV10-3 and TRBJ2-7; 13 positions agree with TRBD2. The ends lost 6 bases at V and 5 bases at J; junction bases unmatched: 4. This CDR3 comprises 14 residues. Per the germline V gene, CDR1 is ENHRY and CDR2 is SYGVKD. CDR3 region: CAISGTSGVDEQYF. For the CDR3, the DNA is TGTGCCATCAGCGGGACTAGCGGGGTCGACGAGCAGTACTTC.

V and J are TRBV6-6 and TRBJ2-4; D is undetermined. Trimming pared 6 bases from V and 2 bases from J, leaving 5 bases between. Germline CDR1 MNHNY, CDR2 SVGAGI (reference sequence). The CDR3 covers 12 residues. The CDR3 reads CASRESKNIQYF. CDR3 sequence (DNA): TGTGCCAGCAGGGAGTCCAAAAACATTCAGTACTTC.

The chain has TRBV5-1 and TRBJ2-2; TRBD2 might be the D (5 bases). This CDR3 is built from 16 residues. The V gene's germline CDR1 is SGHRS and CDR2 YFSETQ. Between the trimmed V and J ends, which lost 0 bases and 8 bases, there was a span of 17 bases. The DNA for the CDR3 is TGCGCCAGCAGCTTGGCCGTATCGGGCGGAGGAGGGGAGCTGTTTTTT. This sequence encodes CASSLAVSGGGGELFF.

This clone was seen just once. V gene TRBV18 combines with J gene TRBJ1-2; a weak D match, TRBD1 (6 bases). Germline CDR1 and CDR2: KGHSH and LQKENI. V was pared by 3 bases and J by 1 base, with 9 bases between. The CDR3 length is 14 residues. The CDR3 DNA reads TGTGCCAGCTCACCGACAGGTATTAACTATGGCTACACCTTC. It encodes CASSPTGINYGYTF.

The rearrangement uses TRBV18 and TRBJ1-1; D gene ambiguous. Per the germline V gene, CDR1 is KGHSH and CDR2 is LQKENI. V was trimmed by 2 bases and J by 2 bases, leaving 9 bases between them. The length of the CDR3 is 14 residues. As DNA, the CDR3 is TGTGCCAGCTCACCAGGGTCCGCAAACACTGAAGCTTTCTTT. It translates to CASSPGSANTEAFF.